The rows below give T cell receptor beta chains drawn from one sample of a study of blood T cells in healthy people across ages. Using its own MiXCR run on the 5' RACE reads, TCRdb lists one record per CDR3 protein. The data contain 1.2 million to 1.5 million distinct CDR3 sequences, 55% to 75% of them singletons. Sequenced sample: blood. The receptors were gathered from a man younger than 30 in good health. CDR3s include the opening cysteine and the closing phenylalanine or tryptophan. A D gene is named only where the DNA matches it firmly. Not all rows give a size; the values are once, few, many and, for expanded clones, a class.

size,V,length,D,J,CDR3,DNA
-,TRBV5-1,14,TRBD2,TRBJ2-1,CASRLAEGYNEQFF,TGCGCCAGCCGACTAGCGGAGGGGTACAATGAGCAGTTCTTC
-,TRBV5-1,15,TRBD1,TRBJ2-1,CASSTGQGAVGEQFF,TGCGCCAGCAGCACTGGACAGGGGGCTGTCGGTGAGCAGTTCTTC
once,TRBV12-3/TRBV12-4,12,-,TRBJ2-7,CASSHWGDEQYF,TGTGCCAGCAGCCACTGGGGGGACGAGCAGTACTTC
-,TRBV27,15,-,TRBJ1-6,CASRLGISYNSPLHF,TGTGCCAGCAGACTAGGGATTAGCTATAATTCACCCCTCCACTTT
few,TRBV29-1,14,TRBD1,TRBJ2-3,CSVTGQGITDTQYF,TGCAGCGTTACGGGACAGGGTATCACAGATACGCAGTATTTT
few,TRBV7-7,15,-,TRBJ2-5,CASSPGQTYQETQYF,TGTGCCAGCAGCCCCGGACAGACTTACCAAGAGACCCAGTACTTC
-,TRBV15,15,TRBD1,TRBJ1-1,CATSRDSGQGNEAFF,TGTGCCACCAGCAGAGATAGTGGACAGGGGAATGAAGCTTTCTTT
-,TRBV27,15,TRBD2,TRBJ2-2,CASSLVAGVAGELFF,TGTGCCAGCAGTTTAGTAGCGGGAGTAGCCGGGGAGCTGTTTTTT
-,TRBV11-2,15,-,TRBJ1-1,CASSLAFGREREAFF,TGTGCCAGCAGCTTAGCTTTCGGGCGTGAGCGTGAAGCTTTCTTT
many,TRBV29-1,13,TRBD1,TRBJ2-1,CSGRQGRDNEQFF,TGCAGCGGCAGACAGGGTAGGGACAATGAGCAGTTCTTC
-,TRBV7-9,16,-,TRBJ2-7,CASSPRTQGAPYEQYF,TGTGCCAGCAGCCCCCGGACACAAGGGGCCCCCTACGAGCAGTACTTC
-,TRBV7-2,15,TRBD1,TRBJ1-6,CASSPGTGWNSPLHF,TGTGCCAGCAGCCCTGGGACAGGGTGGAATTCACCCCTCCACTTT
-,TRBV29-1,12,-,TRBJ1-3,CSVEGNRNTIYF,TGCAGCGTTGAAGGCAATAGAAACACCATATATTTT
-,TRBV6-2/TRBV6-3,14,TRBD2,TRBJ2-7,CASSKAGGSYEQYF,TGTGCCAGCAGTAAAGCGGGGGGATCCTACGAGCAGTACTTC
-,TRBV19,13,-,TRBJ1-5,CASSLMEDQPQHF,TGTGCCAGTAGTCTGATGGAAGATCAGCCCCAGCATTTT
-,TRBV6-6,14,TRBD2,TRBJ2-7,CASRKSGSDHEQYF,TGTGCCAGCAGGAAAAGCGGGAGCGACCACGAGCAGTACTTC
-,TRBV2,14,-,TRBJ2-1,CASSGLAAANEQFF,TGTGCCAGCAGTGGTTTAGCAGCCGCTAATGAGCAGTTCTTC